This T cell receptor beta chain derives from a study of human T cells and chemical hapten exposure. Across the study: Patch tests containing 0.01% DPC, applied to the upper back, were read at 6 days. General study findings and limits: Counts of expanded TCRs at PT1 were positively correlated with patch test score.

Library preparation tagged each individual cDNA molecule with a unique molecular identifier. MiXCR, applied by TCRdb to the reads, yields one record per CDR3 protein. The sample contains several thousand distinct CDR3 sequences, 45% to 50% of which appear only once. As to treatment: therapeutic diphenylcyclopropenone sensitization with weekly scalp DPC. V lost 3 bases, J lost 1 base, and 7 bases lay in between. Germline V gene sequence: CDR1 MDHEN, CDR2 SYDVKM. The CDR3 consists of 13 residues. Comments on this clonotype: Its antigen is still unknown.

Material: whole blood, obtained before DPC sensitization or 2, 6, or about 24 weeks after (not recorded which). The chain employs TRBV28 and TRBJ2-7, with D possibly matching TRBD1 (5 bases). This clonotype was obtained from an adult with alopecia areata. Some clones in this sample may be carry-over from other donors' samples. This table probably holds off-target reads from a library built for another chain. DNA for the CDR3: TGTGCCAGCAGTTTGACAGTTTCCTACGAGCAGTACTTC. Its protein is CASSLTVSYEQYF.